This passage covers 21 T cell receptor beta chains from one sample sequenced in a study of shared clonotypes between healthy human individuals. Naive-designated CD8 cells lacked CD45RO, were positively enriched for CCR7, and omitted terminally differentiated effector memory CD45RA+ cells. The method was immunoSEQ multiplex PCR; TCRdb's version includes in-frame clones alone and lacks a portion of them. This table has 1.5 million to 2.5 million clones, approximately 95% appearing once. Sequences were obtained from naive CD8+ T cells sorted from blood. All receptors come from a man between 18 and 29 years old in good health.

The chain couples TRBV4-1 to TRBJ1-4, with a possible D match to TRBD1 (6 bases). The CDR3 totals 14 residues. V was cut by 2 bases and J by 12 bases, with 16 bases left in between. Germline V gene lookup returns CDR1 MGHRA and CDR2 YSYEKL. CDR3 in DNA: TGCGCCAGCAGCCAACCCGGACAGAAAAAGGAACTGTTTTTT. Residues: CASSQPGQKKELFF.

In regard to this clone: In the same sample, other DNA sequences code for this CDR3. The chain combines TRBV6-5 with TRBJ1-6; D is ambiguous. CDR3 length: 15 residues. Germline V gives CDR1 MNHEY, CDR2 SVGAGI. Trimming removed 0 bases from V and 3 bases from J, with 6 bases in between. CDR3 DNA: TGTGCCAGCAGTTACTCCGAGGGCTATAATTCACCCCTCCACTTT. Protein: CASSYSEGYNSPLHF.

This clone was detected only once. The chain carries TRBV6-5 and TRBJ2-7; D is perhaps TRBD1 or TRBD2 (5 bases each). The CDR3 contains 13 residues. Trimming took off 6 bases at V and 6 bases at J, with 15 bases between the two ends. Germline loops: CDR1 MNHEY, CDR2 SVGAGI. The CDR3 DNA reads as TGTGCCAGCAGCCCTGGGGCTAGCCGCGAGCAGTACTTC. It is translated as CASSPGASREQYF.

The chain joins TRBV6-1 to TRBJ2-7, with TRBD2 as a possible D gene (6 bases). This CDR3 contains 13 residues. Per the germline V gene, CDR1 is MNHNS and CDR2 is SASEGT. V shed 1 base and J shed 7 bases, with 11 bases lying between them. CDR3 region: CASSEGGGVEQYF. CDR3 sequence (DNA): TGTGCCAGCAGTGAAGGCGGAGGGGTGGAGCAGTACTTC.

This chain connects TRBV6-1 to TRBJ2-7, with 10 bases fitting TRBD1. CDR1 and CDR2 from the germline V gene are MNHNS and SASEGT. This CDR3 comprises 16 residues. Germline trimming cut 2 bases from V and 2 bases from J; bases unmatched to any gene: 6. CDR3 sequence (DNA): TGTGCCAGCAGTGAACTTGGGACAGGGGTAGCCTACGAGCAGTACTTC. It encodes CASSELGTGVAYEQYF.

This sequence joins TRBV6-5 and TRBJ1-1; D uncertain. CDR1 and CDR2 (germline): MNHEY, SVGAGI. V was cut by 0 bases and J by 1 base, with 12 bases left in between. CDR3 length equals 16 residues. The CDR3 sequence is CASSYSLQERNTEAFF. Here the CDR3 DNA reads TGTGCCAGCAGTTACTCGCTCCAGGAGAGGAACACTGAAGCTTTCTTT.

The chain uses TRBV29-1 and TRBJ2-7; 9 nucleotides agree with TRBD1. The CDR3 covers 14 residues. With 4 bases clipped from V and 5 bases from J, the junction kept 9 bases outside the gene matches. From germline, CDR1 is SQVTM and CDR2 ANQGSEA. CDR3 DNA: TGCAGCGTTGGAGGGACAGGGATTGTAGACGAGCAGTACTTC. Translation: CSVGGTGIVDEQYF.

The rearrangement links TRBV27 to TRBJ2-2; tentatively, D is TRBD1 or TRBD2 (6 bases each). This CDR3 contains 17 residues. Per the germline V gene, CDR1 is MNHEY and CDR2 is SMNVEV (reference sequence). V shed 1 base and J shed 3 bases, with 15 bases lying between them. The CDR3 sequence: CASSLFLGGEDTGELFF. For the CDR3, the DNA is TGTGCCAGCAGTTTATTTTTGGGGGGCGAAGACACCGGGGAGCTGTTTTTT.

CDR3 sequence: CASSKLLGTTDTQYF. The CDR3 DNA sequence: TGTGCCAGCAGCAAGTTGTTGGGAACTACAGATACGCAGTATTTT. The V call is TRBV21-1, the J call TRBJ2-3. TRBV21-1 is classified as a pseudogene. The CDR3 loop spans 15 amino acids.

The rearrangement uses TRBV9 and TRBJ2-7; 7 nucleotides align to TRBD1. J was trimmed by 5 bases and V by 4 bases; bases with no gene match: 12. Germline CDR1 is SGDLS and CDR2 is YYNGEE. This CDR3 has 15 residues. CDR3 region: CASSPRQGQTDEQYF. The CDR3, as DNA: TGTGCCAGCAGCCCCCGACAGGGTCAGACGGACGAGCAGTACTTC.

The genes are TRBV5-4 and TRBJ2-7; D not certain. Trimming pared 2 bases from V and 7 bases from J, leaving 10 bases between. Per germline, CDR1 SGHNT and CDR2 YYREEE (reference sequence). There are 12 residues in the CDR3. The CDR3 protein is CASSFAVGEQYF. Here the CDR3 DNA reads TGTGCCAGCAGCTTCGCAGTGGGGGAGCAGTACTTC. The full variable domain, rest sourced from reference TRBV5-4 and TRBJ2-7, is ETGVTQSPTHLIKTRGQQVTLRCSSQSGHNTVSWYQQALGQGPQFIFQYYREEENGRGNFPPRFSGLQFPNYSSELNVNALELDDSALYLCASSFAVGEQYFGPGTRLTVT.

The rearrangement joins TRBV5-8 to TRBJ1-2, with D possibly matching TRBD1 (6 bases). There are 16 residues in the CDR3. Germline V lookup: CDR1 SGHTS, CDR2 YDEGEE. The V end lost 2 bases, the J end lost 6 bases, and 20 bases lay between the germline ends. CDR3 sequence: CASSFRTQGYLDGYTF. The CDR3 nucleotides read TGTGCCAGCAGCTTCCGGACCCAGGGGTATCTAGATGGCTACACCTTC. Drawing the rest from reference TRBV5-8 and TRBJ1-2, the complete variable domain is EAGVTQSPTHLIKTRGQQATLRCSPISGHTSVYWYQQALGLGLQFLLWYDEGEERNRGNFPPRFSGRQFPNYSSELNVNALELEDSALYLCASSFRTQGYLDGYTFGSGTRLTVV.

The V and J genes are TRBV30 and TRBJ1-5; D not resolved. V was clipped by 6 bases and J by 0 bases, with 12 bases between them. Germline V lookup: CDR1 GTSNPN, CDR2 SVGIG (reference sequence). This CDR3 is 14 amino acids long. Written as DNA, the CDR3 is TGTGCCTGTAGCCCCACGGATAGCAATCAGCCCCAGCATTTT. As protein: CACSPTDSNQPQHF.

The rearrangement links TRBV13 to TRBJ1-1; the D is unclear. Germline values: CDR1 PRHDT, CDR2 FYEKMQ (reference sequence). V was shortened by 5 bases and J by 1 base, with 8 bases between the two germline ends. The CDR3 covers 13 residues. DNA of the CDR3: TGTGCCAGCAGCCCTGAGTGGAACACTGAAGCTTTCTTT. This translates into CASSPEWNTEAFF. Together with reference TRBV13 and TRBJ1-1, the CDR3 gives the full variable domain: AAGVIQSPRHLIKEKRETATLKCYPIPRHDTVYWYQQGPGQDPQFLISFYEKMQSDKGSIPDRFSAQQFSDYHSELNMSSLELGDSALYFCASSPEWNTEAFFGQGTRLTVV.

This CDR3 is CASSDLTSGRADCTGELFF. The DNA of the CDR3 is TGTGCCAGCAGTGATCTGACTAGCGGGAGGGCCGATTGCACCGGGGAGCTGTTTTTT. V is TRBV6-4 and J is TRBJ2-2, with TRBD2 matching over 14 bases. Germline V CDR1 and CDR2: MRHNA, SNTAGT. Trimming cost V 3 bases and J 4 bases; bases outside gene matches: 10. This CDR3 region has 19 residues.

V gene TRBV7-2 combines with J gene TRBJ2-1; the match to TRBD2 covers 8 bases. Per the germline V gene, CDR1 is SGHTA and CDR2 is FQGNSA. V shed 7 bases, J shed 6 bases, and the junction held 11 bases outside the gene matches. The CDR3 has 15 amino acids. DNA of the CDR3: TGTGCCAGCATCCCCCGGAGCGGGGGAAGCAATGAGCAGTTCTTC. Its protein product is CASIPRSGGSNEQFF.

A remark on this clone: One end of the junction does not line up with germline, which may come from a read error. The chain's CDR3 is CACREGHTGELFF. The CDR3 DNA sequence: TGTGCCTGCAGGGAGGGGCACACCGGGGAGCTGTTTTTT. The chain carries TRBV11-3 and TRBJ2-2, with 7 bases that match TRBD2. Germline assignment: CDR1 SGHNT and CDR2 YENEEA. The CDR3 loop spans 13 amino acids.

The V gene is TRBV30, the J gene TRBJ1-1, with 7 bases that match TRBD1. The CDR3 runs 15 residues. Germline values: CDR1 GTSNPN, CDR2 SVGIG (reference sequence). The junction had 5 bases not matched to a gene; V was cut back by 1 base and J by 0 bases. The DNA of the CDR3 is TGTGCCTGGAGTGGGGACAGCTCCTTGAACACTGAAGCTTTCTTT. Its protein product is CAWSGDSSLNTEAFF.

V is TRBV2 and J is TRBJ2-2, with D tentatively TRBD2 (5 bases). The CDR3 loop spans 12 amino acids. Between the trimmed V and J ends, which lost 7 bases and 4 bases, there was a span of 7 bases. From germline, CDR1 is SNHLY and CDR2 FYNNEI. CDR3 in amino acids: CASTEGTGELFF. The CDR3 DNA reads as TGTGCCAGCACCGAGGGCACCGGGGAGCTGTTTTTT.

The V and J genes are TRBV5-8 and TRBJ2-2, with D perhaps TRBD1 or TRBD2 (5 bases each). Looked up from germline, CDR1 is SGHTS and CDR2 is YDEGEE. The CDR3 sequence is 14 residues long. With 4 bases removed from V and 2 bases from J, the gap between germline ends came to 9 bases. The CDR3 DNA follows: TGTGCCAGCAGCGGGGGACCTAACACCGGGGAGCTGTTTTTT. Encoded protein: CASSGGPNTGELFF.

The chain combines TRBV7-9 with TRBJ2-1; D ambiguous. V gave up 5 bases and J gave up 0 bases, with 5 bases separating them. This CDR3 has 13 residues. CDR1 SEHNR and CDR2 FQNEAQ come from the germline V gene (reference sequence). CDR3 residues: CASSDFSYNEQFF. As DNA, the CDR3 is TGTGCCAGCAGCGACTTCTCCTACAATGAGCAGTTCTTC.